These T cell receptor beta chains were read from a single sample in a study of blood T cell repertoires in COVID-19. Generated by immunoSEQ multiplex PCR, the TCRdb table keeps only in-frame clones and is missing some. The sample lists 40,000 to 55,000 clones, 75% to 95% seen once, with roughly 6% in the top ten. The sequencing input was peripheral blood. The receptors here all came from a man between 65 and 85 years old with active COVID-19. The conserved cysteine and the conserved F or W are not part of the CDR3 here.

cdr3_aa	v_call
ASSLTLQAGLPNEQF	TRBV28
ASSGQGFTEAF	TRBV10-1
ASSLAAGGLTDTQY	TRBV7-8
ASSLGGTDLSLPQH	TRBV5-5
ASSLRGQGSNEQF	TRBV7-2
ASSVAPPPDTQY	TRBV9
ASSERSGGHYNEQF	TRBV9
ASSLGVLVSETQY	TRBV5-1
ASSQVTGAPNEKLF	TRBV14
ASSIRDRVDYGYT	TRBV19
ASSIGQADNQPQH	TRBV19
ASSPRDRVGGYT	TRBV7-9
ASRGAVPYEQY	TRBV2